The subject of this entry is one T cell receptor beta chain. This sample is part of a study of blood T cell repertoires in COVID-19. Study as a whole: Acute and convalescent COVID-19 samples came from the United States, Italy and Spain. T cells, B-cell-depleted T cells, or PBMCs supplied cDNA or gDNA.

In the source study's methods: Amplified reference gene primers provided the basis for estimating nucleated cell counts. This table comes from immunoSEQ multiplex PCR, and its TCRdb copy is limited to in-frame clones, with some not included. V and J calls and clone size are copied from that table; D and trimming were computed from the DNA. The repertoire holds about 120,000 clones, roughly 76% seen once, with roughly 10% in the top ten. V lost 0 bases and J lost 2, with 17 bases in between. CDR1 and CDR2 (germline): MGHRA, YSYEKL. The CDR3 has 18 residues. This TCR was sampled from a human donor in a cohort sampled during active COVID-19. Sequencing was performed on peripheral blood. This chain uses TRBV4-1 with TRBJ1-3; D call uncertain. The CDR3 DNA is TGCGCCAGCAGCCAAGATCTTTACGGTGAAGTGGCTGGAAACACCATATATTTT. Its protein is CASSQDLYGEVAGNTIYF.